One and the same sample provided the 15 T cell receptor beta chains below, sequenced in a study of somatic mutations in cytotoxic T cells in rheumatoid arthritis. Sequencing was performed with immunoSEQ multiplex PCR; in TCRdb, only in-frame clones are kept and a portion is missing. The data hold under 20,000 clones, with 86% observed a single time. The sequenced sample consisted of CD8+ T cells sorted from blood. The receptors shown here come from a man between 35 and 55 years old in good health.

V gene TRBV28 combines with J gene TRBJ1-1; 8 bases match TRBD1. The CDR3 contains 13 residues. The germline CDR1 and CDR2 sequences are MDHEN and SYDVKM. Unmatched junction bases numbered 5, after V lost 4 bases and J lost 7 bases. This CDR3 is CASSSGTGGEAFF. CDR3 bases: TGTGCCAGCAGTTCCGGAACAGGGGGTGAAGCTTTCTTT. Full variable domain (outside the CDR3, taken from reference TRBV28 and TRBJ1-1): DVKVTQSSRYLVKRTGEKVFLECVQDMDHENMFWYRQDPGLGLRLIYFSYDVKMKEKGDIPEGYSVSREKKERFSLILESASTNQTSMYLCASSSGTGGEAFFGQGTRLTVV.

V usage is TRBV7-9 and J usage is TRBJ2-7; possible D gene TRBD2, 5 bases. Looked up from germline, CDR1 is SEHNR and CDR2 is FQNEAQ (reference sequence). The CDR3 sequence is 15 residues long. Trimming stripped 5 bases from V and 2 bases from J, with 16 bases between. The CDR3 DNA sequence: TGTGCCAGCAGCATTGGGTTAAGCGGCGCCTACGAGCAGTACTTC. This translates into CASSIGLSGAYEQYF.

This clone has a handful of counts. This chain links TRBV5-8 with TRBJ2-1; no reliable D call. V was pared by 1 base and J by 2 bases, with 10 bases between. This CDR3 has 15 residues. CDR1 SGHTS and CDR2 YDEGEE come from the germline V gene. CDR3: CASSLFRLTYNEQFF. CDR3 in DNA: TGTGCCAGCAGCTTGTTCAGGCTCACCTACAATGAGCAGTTCTTC.

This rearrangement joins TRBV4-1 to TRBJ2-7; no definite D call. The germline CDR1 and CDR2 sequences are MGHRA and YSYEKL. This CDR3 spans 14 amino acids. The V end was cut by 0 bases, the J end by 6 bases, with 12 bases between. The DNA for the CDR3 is TGCGCCAGCAGCCAAGATTTCGGACGGACCGAGCAGTACTTC. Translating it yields CASSQDFGRTEQYF.

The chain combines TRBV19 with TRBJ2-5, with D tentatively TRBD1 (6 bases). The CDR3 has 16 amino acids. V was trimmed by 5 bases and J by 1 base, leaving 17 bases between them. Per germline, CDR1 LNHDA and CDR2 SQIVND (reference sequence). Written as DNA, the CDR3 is TGTGCCAGTAGTGGGGACACTTGGGCCCTCCAAGAGACCCAGTACTTC. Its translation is CASSGDTWALQETQYF.

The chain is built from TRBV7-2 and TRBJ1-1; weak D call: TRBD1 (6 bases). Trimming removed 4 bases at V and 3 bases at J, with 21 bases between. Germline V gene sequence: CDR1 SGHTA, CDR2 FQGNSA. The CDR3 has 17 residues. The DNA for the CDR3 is TGTGCCAGCAGCTCACCCCGAGGGGGTCATCGCGACACTGAAGCTTTCTTT. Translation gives CASSSPRGGHRDTEAFF.

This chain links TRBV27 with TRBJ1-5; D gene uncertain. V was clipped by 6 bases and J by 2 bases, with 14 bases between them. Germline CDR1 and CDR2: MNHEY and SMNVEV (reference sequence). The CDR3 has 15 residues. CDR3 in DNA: TGTGCCAGCAGACCTTCGTGGGGAGGCAATCAGCCCCAGCATTTT. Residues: CASRPSWGGNQPQHF.

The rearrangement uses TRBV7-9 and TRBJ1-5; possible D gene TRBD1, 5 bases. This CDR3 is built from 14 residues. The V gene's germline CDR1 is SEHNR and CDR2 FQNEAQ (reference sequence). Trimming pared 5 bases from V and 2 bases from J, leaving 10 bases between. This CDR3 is CASSQGGGNQPQHF. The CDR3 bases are TGTGCCAGCAGCCAGGGAGGGGGCAATCAGCCCCAGCATTTT.

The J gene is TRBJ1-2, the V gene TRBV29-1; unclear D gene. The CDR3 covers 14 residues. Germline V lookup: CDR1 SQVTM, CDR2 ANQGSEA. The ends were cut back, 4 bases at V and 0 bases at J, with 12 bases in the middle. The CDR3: CSVVFGYTNYGYTF. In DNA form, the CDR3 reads TGCAGCGTTGTATTCGGTTACACTAACTATGGCTACACCTTC.

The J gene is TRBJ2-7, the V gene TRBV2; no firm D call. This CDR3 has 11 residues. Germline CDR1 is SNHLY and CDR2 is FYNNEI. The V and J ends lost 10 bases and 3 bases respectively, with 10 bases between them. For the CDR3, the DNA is TGTGCCACAGGTGAAAACTACGAGCAGTACTTC. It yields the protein CATGENYEQYF.

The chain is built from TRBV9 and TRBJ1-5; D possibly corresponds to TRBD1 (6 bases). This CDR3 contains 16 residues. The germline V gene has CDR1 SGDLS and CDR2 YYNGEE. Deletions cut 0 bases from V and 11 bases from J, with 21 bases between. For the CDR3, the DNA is TGTGCCAGCAGCGTAGAGGCAGGGGCCCTTATCGAGGCCCAGCATTTT. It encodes CASSVEAGALIEAQHF.

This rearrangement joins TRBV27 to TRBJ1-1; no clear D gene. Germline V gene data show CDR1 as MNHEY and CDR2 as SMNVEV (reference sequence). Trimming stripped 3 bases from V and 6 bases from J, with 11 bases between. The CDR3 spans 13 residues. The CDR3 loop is CASSLGIRAEAFF. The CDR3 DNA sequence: TGTGCCAGCAGTTTGGGAATTCGGGCTGAAGCTTTCTTT.

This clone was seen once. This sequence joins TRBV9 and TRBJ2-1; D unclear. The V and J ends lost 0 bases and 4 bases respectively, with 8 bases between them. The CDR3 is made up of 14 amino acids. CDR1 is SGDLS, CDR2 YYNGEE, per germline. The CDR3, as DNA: TGTGCCAGCAGCGTAGAGGTTGCGTACAATGAGCAGTTCTTC. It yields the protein CASSVEVAYNEQFF.

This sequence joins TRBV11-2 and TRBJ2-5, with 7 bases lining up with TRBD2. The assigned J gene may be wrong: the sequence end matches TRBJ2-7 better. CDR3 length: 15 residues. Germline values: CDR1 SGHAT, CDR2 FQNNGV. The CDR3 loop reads CASSLVLALRREQYF. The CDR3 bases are TGTGCCAGCAGCTTAGTACTAGCGCTCCGCCGCGAGCAGTACTTC.

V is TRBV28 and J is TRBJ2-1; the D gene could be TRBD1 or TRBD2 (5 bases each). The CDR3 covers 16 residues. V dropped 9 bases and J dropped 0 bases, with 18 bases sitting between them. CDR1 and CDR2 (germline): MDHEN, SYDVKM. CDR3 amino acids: CASQLFGTDSYNEQFF. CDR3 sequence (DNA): TGTGCCAGTCAACTATTCGGGACGGACTCCTACAATGAGCAGTTCTTC.